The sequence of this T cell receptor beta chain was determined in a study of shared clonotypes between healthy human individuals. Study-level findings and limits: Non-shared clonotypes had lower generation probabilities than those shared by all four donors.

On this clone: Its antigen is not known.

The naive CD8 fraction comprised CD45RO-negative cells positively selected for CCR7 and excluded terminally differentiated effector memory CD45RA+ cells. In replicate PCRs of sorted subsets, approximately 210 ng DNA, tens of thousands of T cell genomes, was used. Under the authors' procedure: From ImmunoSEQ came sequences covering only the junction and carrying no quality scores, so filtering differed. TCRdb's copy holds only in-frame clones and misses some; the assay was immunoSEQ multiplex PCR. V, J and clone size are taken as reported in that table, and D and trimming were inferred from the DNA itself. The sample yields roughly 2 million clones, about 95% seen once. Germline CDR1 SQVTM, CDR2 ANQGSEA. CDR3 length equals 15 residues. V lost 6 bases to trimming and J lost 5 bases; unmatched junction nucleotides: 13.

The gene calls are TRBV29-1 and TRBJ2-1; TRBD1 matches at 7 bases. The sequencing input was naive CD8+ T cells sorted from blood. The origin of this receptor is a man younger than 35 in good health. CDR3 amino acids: CSVDAGTAPHNEQFF. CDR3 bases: TGCAGCGTGGACGCCGGGACAGCTCCTCACAATGAGCAGTTCTTC.